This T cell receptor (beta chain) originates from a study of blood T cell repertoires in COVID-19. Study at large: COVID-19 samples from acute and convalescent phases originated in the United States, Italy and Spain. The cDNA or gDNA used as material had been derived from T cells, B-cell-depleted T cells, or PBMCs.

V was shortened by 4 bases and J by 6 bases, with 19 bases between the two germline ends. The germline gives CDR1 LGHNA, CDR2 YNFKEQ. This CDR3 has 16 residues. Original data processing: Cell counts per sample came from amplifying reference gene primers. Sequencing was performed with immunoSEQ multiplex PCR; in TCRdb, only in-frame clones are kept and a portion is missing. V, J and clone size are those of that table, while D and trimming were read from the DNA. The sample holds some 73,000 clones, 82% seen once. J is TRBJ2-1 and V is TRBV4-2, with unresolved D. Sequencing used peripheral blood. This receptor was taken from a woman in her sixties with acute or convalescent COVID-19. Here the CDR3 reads CASSRALGPNVNEQFF. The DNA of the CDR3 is TGTGCCAGCAGCCGAGCTTTGGGCCCTAACGTCAATGAGCAGTTCTTC.